This T cell receptor (beta chain) was observed in a study of blood T cells in healthy people across ages. Healthy Russian Caucasian donors spanned ages about 6 to 100 years. Each sample had at least 6.5 million PBMCs isolated. The second PCR ran about 7 to 12 cycles with a sample-barcoded 5' primer and J-beta primers. Using its own MiXCR run on the 5' RACE reads, TCRdb lists one record per CDR3 protein. The repertoire has fewer than 950,000 distinct CDR3 sequences, about 55% of them found once; the top ten carry 40% to 50%. CDR3 length: 13 residues. The V end was cut by 6 bases, the J end by 3 bases, with 12 bases between. Germline CDR1 MDHEN, CDR2 SYDVKM.

The sequencing input was blood. The V call is TRBV28, the J call TRBJ2-7; a weak D match, TRBD2 (5 bases). The receptor's source is a man at least 80 years old in good health. CDR3 region: CASSRSDHYEQYF. Here the CDR3 DNA reads TGTGCCAGCAGCCGTAGCGACCACTACGAGCAGTACTTC.